The 25 T cell receptor beta chains listed next were all sequenced from one sample in a study of blood T cell repertoires in COVID-19 (dated by TCRdb to the early 2020s). The receptor library was made with the immunoSEQ multiplex PCR assay. TCRdb re-hosts the immuneACCESS table, in-frame sequences only. Its copies lack some clones; in the studies checked, an unresolved V gene accounts for under half of them, and the cause for the rest is not known. This sample comprises a few hundred thousand clones, more than 70% of them detected only once. 9.5% to 15% of the sample comes from the top ten. Sequenced input: peripheral blood. All receptors come from a human donor in a cohort sampled during active COVID-19.

This chain links TRBV6-1 with TRBJ1-4; 12 bases are a match to TRBD1. This CDR3 has 16 amino acids. V gave up 1 base and J gave up 7 bases; unmatched junction bases: 4. CDR1 is MNHNS and CDR2 is SASEGT in the germline V gene. DNA for the CDR3: TGTGCCAGCAGTGAAGGGGACAGGGGGCTAGGTGAAAAACTGTTTTTT. This codes for CASSEGDRGLGEKLFF.

The genes are TRBV5-4 and TRBJ2-1, with D possibly TRBD1 on 6 matching bases. CDR1 and CDR2 (germline): SGHNT, YYREEE (reference sequence). V dropped 4 bases and J dropped 7 bases, with 27 bases sitting between them. The CDR3 totals 18 residues. Here the CDR3 reads CASSLPGAIIRPTNEQFF. Written as DNA, the CDR3 is TGTGCCAGCAGCCTCCCAGGGGCTATTATTCGGCCTACGAATGAGCAGTTCTTC. The variable domain in full, with the rest retrieved from reference TRBV5-4 and TRBJ2-1, is ETGVTQSPTHLIKTRGQQVTLRCSSQSGHNTVSWYQQALGQGPQFIFQYYREEENGRGNFPPRFSGLQFPNYSSELNVNALELDDSALYLCASSLPGAIIRPTNEQFFGPGTRLTVL.

The rearrangement joins TRBV7-8 to TRBJ1-2; TRBD1 is a possible D gene (6 bases). Germline V gene sequence: CDR1 SGHVS, CDR2 FQNEAQ. The CDR3 extends over 14 amino acids. V was trimmed by 0 bases and J by 6 bases, leaving 11 bases between them. The CDR3 sequence is CASSLAGGADGYTF. The CDR3 region has the DNA TGTGCCAGCAGCTTAGCGGGGGGGGCGGATGGCTACACCTTC. The whole variable domain, filled in from reference TRBV7-8 and TRBJ1-2, reads GAGVSQSPRYKVAKRGQDVALRCDPISGHVSLFWYQQALGQGPEFLTYFQNEAQLDKSGLPSDRFFAERPEGSVSTLKIQRTQQEDSAVYLCASSLAGGADGYTFGSGTRLTVV.

This chain links TRBV4-1 with TRBJ1-3; a weak D match, TRBD1 (5 bases). The CDR3 length is 14 residues. Trimming left V 4 bases short and J 3 bases short, with 10 bases between. Germline V gene data show CDR1 as MGHRA and CDR2 as YSYEKL. In nucleotides, the CDR3 is TGCGCCAGCAGCCTTCCAGGGCTTGGAAACACCATATATTTT. Amino acids: CASSLPGLGNTIYF.

There are many counts of this clone. The gene calls are TRBV9 and TRBJ2-7, with 8 bases matching TRBD2. V lost 0 bases, J lost 2 bases, and 4 bases stayed unmatched. Germline CDR1 and CDR2: SGDLS and YYNGEE. This CDR3 has 15 amino acids. The CDR3 loop is CASSVASGRTYEQYF. The CDR3 DNA reads TGTGCCAGCAGCGTAGCGAGCGGGAGAACCTACGAGCAGTACTTC.

This clone is a singleton in its sample. The chain employs TRBV5-1 and TRBJ2-3, with D unresolved. This CDR3 region has 15 residues. The germline gives CDR1 SGHRS, CDR2 YFSETQ. The germline V and J ends were trimmed by 2 bases and 3 bases, with 13 bases remaining between them. The CDR3 spells CASSLSMPETDTQYF. The CDR3 bases are TGCGCCAGCAGCTTATCCATGCCAGAAACAGATACGCAGTATTTT. Filled out from reference TRBV5-1 and TRBJ2-3, the complete variable domain reads KAGVTQTPRYLIKTRGQQVTLSCSPISGHRSVSWYQQTPGQGLQFLFEYFSETQRNKGNFPGRFSGRQFSNSRSEMNVSTLELGDSALYLCASSLSMPETDTQYFGPGTRLTVL.

The chain links TRBV27 to TRBJ2-7; 8 nucleotides match TRBD2. The CDR3 totals 17 residues. Germline CDR1 and CDR2: MNHEY and SMNVEV (reference sequence). Losses at the gene ends were 4 bases for V and 0 bases for J; bases not matched to a gene: 11. The CDR3 loop reads CASSSIASGSSSYEQYF. The CDR3 DNA reads as TGTGCCAGCAGTTCAATCGCTAGCGGGTCAAGCTCCTACGAGCAGTACTTC.

This CDR3 reads CASSGTEDTEAFF. Written as DNA, the CDR3 is TGTGCCAGCAGTGGGACAGAGGACACTGAAGCTTTCTTT. The V call is TRBV27, the J call TRBJ1-1; 7 nucleotides agree with TRBD1. CDR1 and CDR2 from the germline V gene are MNHEY and SMNVEV (reference sequence). The CDR3 consists of 13 residues. With 5 bases clipped from V and 3 bases from J, the junction kept 3 bases outside the gene matches.

The chain employs TRBV11-3 and TRBJ1-1; TRBD1 matches at 11 bases. From germline, CDR1 is SGHNT and CDR2 YENEEA. V dropped 5 bases and J dropped 9; count of bases not matched to a gene: 8. The CDR3 runs 14 residues. The CDR3 bases are TGTGCCAGCAGCCGGGACAGGGGGGCGGAAAAAGCTTTCTTT. Amino acids: CASSRDRGAEKAFF.

V gene TRBV19 combines with J gene TRBJ2-2; weak D call: TRBD2 (5 bases). Germline CDR1 reads LNHDA; CDR2 reads SQIVND (reference sequence). V gave up 3 bases and J gave up 4 bases, with 9 bases separating them. CDR3 length: 14 residues. This chain's CDR3 is CASSMEAGTGELFF. The CDR3 DNA is TGTGCCAGTAGTATGGAGGCAGGCACCGGGGAGCTGTTTTTT.

The chain is built from TRBV27 and TRBJ1-2; D unclear. CDR3 length equals 13 residues. The ends were cut back, 2 bases at V and 4 bases at J, with 8 bases in the middle. Germline V gene lookup returns CDR1 MNHEY and CDR2 SMNVEV (reference sequence). CDR3 loop: CASSLEGLYGYTF. Here the CDR3 DNA reads TGTGCCAGCAGTTTAGAGGGTCTCTATGGCTACACCTTC.

V and J are TRBV11-2 and TRBJ2-5; 13 bases are shared with TRBD2. Germline V gives CDR1 SGHAT, CDR2 FQNNGV. CDR3 length: 15 residues. V lost 5 bases, J lost 5 bases, and 5 bases stayed unmatched. The CDR3 reads CASSPGLAGWETQYF. CDR3 nucleotides: TGTGCCAGCAGCCCGGGACTAGCGGGATGGGAGACCCAGTACTTC.

V and J are TRBV9 and TRBJ2-1, with D possibly matching TRBD2 (6 bases). Germline V gene lookup returns CDR1 SGDLS and CDR2 YYNGEE. V was shortened by 0 bases and J by 3 bases, with 13 bases between the two germline ends. The length of the CDR3 is 16 residues. The CDR3 spells CASSVGGDPIYNEQFF. The CDR3 DNA reads as TGTGCCAGCAGCGTAGGGGGGGACCCCATCTACAATGAGCAGTTCTTC.

This chain joins TRBV6-1 and TRBJ1-1, with D maybe TRBD1 (6 bases). CDR1 MNHNS and CDR2 SASEGT come from the germline V gene. Trimming shortened V by 4 bases and J by 0 bases, and 15 bases separated the two germline ends. The length of the CDR3 is 16 residues. The CDR3 region has the DNA TGTGCCAGCAGTGGCCTTGGCTGGACAGTGAACACTGAAGCTTTCTTT. Translating it yields CASSGLGWTVNTEAFF.

The chain carries TRBV24-1 and TRBJ1-4; D is possibly TRBD1 (5 bases). CDR1 is KGHDR, CDR2 SFDVKD, per germline. The CDR3 runs to 15 residues. Trimming cost V 3 bases and J 7 bases, with 14 bases left between them. DNA of the CDR3: TGTGCCACCAGTGATCCCGCCGCCGGGGGTGAAAAACTGTTTTTT. Translated, it gives CATSDPAAGGEKLFF.

The chain carries TRBV6-5 and TRBJ2-2, with D possibly matching TRBD1 (5 bases). The CDR3 runs 12 residues. The V and J ends lost 5 bases and 4 bases respectively, with 5 bases between them. Germline-derived CDR1 and CDR2 are MNHEY and SVGAGI. Here the CDR3 DNA reads TGTGCCAGCAGTAGGGGCACCGGGGAGCTGTTTTTT. It codes for CASSRGTGELFF.

A single count supports this clone. This chain links TRBV24-1 with TRBJ2-2; D perhaps matches TRBD2 (5 bases). The CDR3 sequence is 18 residues long. Germline CDR1 KGHDR, CDR2 SFDVKD. Trimming shortened V by 4 bases and J by 1 base, and 18 bases separated the two germline ends. The DNA for the CDR3 is TGTGCCACCAGTGACGACTCGAGGGAGCGGAGGAACACCGGGGAGCTGTTTTTT. As protein: CATSDDSRERRNTGELFF.

This clone was seen a few times. This sequence joins TRBV7-9 and TRBJ2-3; TRBD1 agrees at 9 bases. V shed 1 base and J 5 bases; nucleotides not matched to a gene: 7. The V gene's germline CDR1 is SEHNR and CDR2 FQNEAQ (reference sequence). The CDR3 contains 16 residues. CDR3 nucleotides: TGTGCCAGCAGCTTAGGACAGGGGGTTGATGGAGATACGCAGTATTTT. Translating it yields CASSLGQGVDGDTQYF. The entire variable domain, with the rest obtained from reference TRBV7-9 and TRBJ2-3, is as follows: DTGVSQNPRHKITKRGQNVTFRCDPISEHNRLYWYRQTLGQGPEFLTYFQNEAQLEKSRLLSDRFSAERPKGSFSTLEIQRTEQGDSAMYLCASSLGQGVDGDTQYFGPGTRLTVL.

This CDR3 reads CASSLTGTGYSHEQYF. The CDR3 nucleotides read TGTGCCAGTAGTCTAACCGGGACAGGGTACTCTCATGAGCAGTACTTC. V is TRBV19 and J is TRBJ2-7, with 9 bases matching TRBD1. The junction had 15 bases not matched to a gene; V was cut back by 5 bases and J by 7 bases. Germline V gene data show CDR1 as LNHDA and CDR2 as SQIVND (reference sequence). CDR3 length: 16 amino acids.

The genes are TRBV7-9 and TRBJ2-1, with 13 bases lining up with TRBD2. The CDR3 runs to 21 residues. Germline V gene sequence: CDR1 SEHNR, CDR2 FQNEAQ (reference sequence). V lost 5 bases and J lost 5; bases outside the gene matches: 21. The CDR3 nucleotides read TGTGCCAGCAGCAATCGCCGGAGGGGCCGGGGACTAGCGGGAAATAACAATGAGCAGTTCTTC. Translating gives CASSNRRRGRGLAGNNNEQFF. The whole variable domain, remainder taken from reference TRBV7-9 and TRBJ2-1, is DTGVSQNPRHKITKRGQNVTFRCDPISEHNRLYWYRQTLGQGPEFLTYFQNEAQLEKSRLLSDRFSAERPKGSFSTLEIQRTEQGDSAMYLCASSNRRRGRGLAGNNNEQFFGPGTRLTVL.

V gene TRBV28 combines with J gene TRBJ1-1; tentatively, D is TRBD1 (5 bases). Germline V gives CDR1 MDHEN, CDR2 SYDVKM. The ends were cut back, 3 bases at V and 3 bases at J, with 5 bases in the middle. The CDR3 runs to 12 residues. CDR3 protein: CASSLGHTEAFF. The CDR3 DNA follows: TGTGCCAGCAGTTTGGGGCACACTGAAGCTTTCTTT.

The chain has TRBV25-1 and TRBJ2-2; 8 positions agree with TRBD1. CDR3 size: 16 residues. The V gene end was trimmed by 5 bases and the J gene end by 0 bases; junction bases not matched to a gene: 5. CDR1 is MGHDK and CDR2 is SYGVNS in the germline V gene. This chain's CDR3 is CASSTGGPPNTGELFF. Written as DNA, the CDR3 is TGTGCCAGCAGTACAGGGGGACCTCCGAACACCGGGGAGCTGTTTTTT. Complete variable domain (other parts from reference TRBV25-1 and TRBJ2-2): EADIYQTPRYLVIGTGKKITLECSQTMGHDKMYWYQQDPGMELHLIHYSYGVNSTEKGDLSSESTVSRIRTEHFPLTLESARPSHTSQYLCASSTGGPPNTGELFFGEGSRLTVL.

The J gene is TRBJ1-1, the V gene TRBV24-1; tentative D call: TRBD1 (5 bases). V lost 4 bases and J lost 5, with 13 bases in between. This CDR3 contains 14 residues. CDR1 is KGHDR and CDR2 is SFDVKD in the germline V gene. CDR3 amino acids: CATSDPLTGTEAFF. The DNA for the CDR3 is TGTGCCACCAGTGACCCCCTCACAGGAACTGAAGCTTTCTTT.

This chain joins TRBV7-9 and TRBJ1-2; D may be TRBD1 (5 bases). V lost 3 bases to trimming and J lost 4 bases, with 9 bases between them. Germline loops: CDR1 SEHNR, CDR2 FQNEAQ (reference sequence). The CDR3 runs to 13 residues. CDR3 loop: CASSFTGSYGYTF. In nucleotides, the CDR3 is TGTGCCAGCAGCTTCACAGGTTCCTATGGCTACACCTTC.

This CDR3 is CASSRDRYNNSPLHF. The CDR3, as DNA: TGTGCCAGCAGCCGAGACAGATATAATAATTCACCCCTCCACTTT. The rearrangement uses TRBV7-9 and TRBJ1-6, with a possible D match to TRBD1 (5 bases). Trimming cost V 5 bases and J 5 bases, with 13 bases left between them. The CDR3 contains 15 residues. The germline CDR1 and CDR2 sequences are SEHNR and FQNEAQ (reference sequence).